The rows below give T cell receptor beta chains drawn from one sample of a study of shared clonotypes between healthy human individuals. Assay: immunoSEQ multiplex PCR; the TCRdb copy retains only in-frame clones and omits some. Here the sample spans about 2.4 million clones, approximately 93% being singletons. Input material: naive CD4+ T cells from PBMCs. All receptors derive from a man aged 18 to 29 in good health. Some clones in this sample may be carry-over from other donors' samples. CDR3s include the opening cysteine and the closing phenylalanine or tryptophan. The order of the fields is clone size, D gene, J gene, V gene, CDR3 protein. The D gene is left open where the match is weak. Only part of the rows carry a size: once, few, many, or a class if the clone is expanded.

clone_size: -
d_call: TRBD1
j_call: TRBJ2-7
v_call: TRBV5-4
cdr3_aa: CASSSSGQAYEQYF

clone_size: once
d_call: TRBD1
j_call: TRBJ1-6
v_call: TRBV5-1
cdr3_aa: CASSWNQGAGSPLHF

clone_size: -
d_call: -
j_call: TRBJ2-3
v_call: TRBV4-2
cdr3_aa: CASSQDHIDTQYF

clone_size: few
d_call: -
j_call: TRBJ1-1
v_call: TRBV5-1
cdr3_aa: CASSLGGTAAFF

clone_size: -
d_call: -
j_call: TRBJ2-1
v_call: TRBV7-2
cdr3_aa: CASSSWGAVYNEQFF

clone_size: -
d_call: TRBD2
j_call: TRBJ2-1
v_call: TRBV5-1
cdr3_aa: CASSLSSGSYNEQFF

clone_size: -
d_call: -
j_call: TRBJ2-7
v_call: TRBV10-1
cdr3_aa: CASSDPRAYGENEQYF

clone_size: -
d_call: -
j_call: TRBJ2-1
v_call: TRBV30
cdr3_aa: CAWSRKNEQFF

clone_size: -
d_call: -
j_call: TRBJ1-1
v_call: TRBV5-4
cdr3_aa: CASSRGRSNTEAFF

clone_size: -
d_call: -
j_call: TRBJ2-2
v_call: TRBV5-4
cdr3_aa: CASSLGQGSTGELFF

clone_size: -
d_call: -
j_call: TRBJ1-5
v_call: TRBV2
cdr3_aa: CASSRDRANDQPQHF

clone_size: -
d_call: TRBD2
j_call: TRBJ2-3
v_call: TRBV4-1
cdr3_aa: CASSQGVSTSLTSTDTQYF

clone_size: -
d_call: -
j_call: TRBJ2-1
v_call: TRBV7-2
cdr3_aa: CASSLAHGGGIEQFF

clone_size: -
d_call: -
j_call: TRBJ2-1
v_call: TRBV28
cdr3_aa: CASITRDSKNNEQFF

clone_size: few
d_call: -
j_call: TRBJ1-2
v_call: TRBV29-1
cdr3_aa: CSVDIHRGGYTF

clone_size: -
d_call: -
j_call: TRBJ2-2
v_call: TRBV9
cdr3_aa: CASSVGQHTGELFF

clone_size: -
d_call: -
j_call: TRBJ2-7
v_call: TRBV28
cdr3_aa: CASSFVGGEVYEQYF

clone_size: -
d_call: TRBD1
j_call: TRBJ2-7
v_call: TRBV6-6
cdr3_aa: CASSYSEDRDHEQYF

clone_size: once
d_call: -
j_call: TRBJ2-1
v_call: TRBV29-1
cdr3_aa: CSVGRTGVQASYNEQFF

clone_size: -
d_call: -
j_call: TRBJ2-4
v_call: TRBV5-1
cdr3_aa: CASSSELDIQYF

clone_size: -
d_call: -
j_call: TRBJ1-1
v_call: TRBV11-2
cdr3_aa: CASSRTLITEAFF

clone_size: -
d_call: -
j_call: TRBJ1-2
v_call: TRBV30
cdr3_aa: CACSRTGISTYGYTF

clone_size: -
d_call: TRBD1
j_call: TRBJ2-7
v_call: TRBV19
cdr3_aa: CASSIIPGQGSDEQYF

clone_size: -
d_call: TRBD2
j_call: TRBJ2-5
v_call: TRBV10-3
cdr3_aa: CAISGGPSGRPRETQYF

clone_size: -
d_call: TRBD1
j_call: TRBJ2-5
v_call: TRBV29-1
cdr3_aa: CSDRGSPQETQYF

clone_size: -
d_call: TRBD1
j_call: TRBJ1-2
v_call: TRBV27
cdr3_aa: CASSGQGRGYTF

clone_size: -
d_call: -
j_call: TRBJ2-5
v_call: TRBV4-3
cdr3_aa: CASSQEEDPLGTQYF

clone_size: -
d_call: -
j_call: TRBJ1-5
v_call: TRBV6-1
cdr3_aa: CATTKQENSNQPQHF

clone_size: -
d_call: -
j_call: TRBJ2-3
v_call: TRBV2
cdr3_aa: CASRQRDTQYF

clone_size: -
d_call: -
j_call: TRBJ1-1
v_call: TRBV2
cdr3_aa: CASRKLGAFF

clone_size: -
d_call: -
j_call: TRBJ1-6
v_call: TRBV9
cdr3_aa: CASSVAVSSYNSPLHF

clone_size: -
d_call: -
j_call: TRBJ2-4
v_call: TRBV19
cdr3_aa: CASSIEGGRTLYF

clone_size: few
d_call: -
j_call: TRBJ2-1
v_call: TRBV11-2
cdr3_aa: CASSKGLGYEQFF

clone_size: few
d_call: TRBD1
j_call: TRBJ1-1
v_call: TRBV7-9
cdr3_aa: CASSPRQGWGNTEAFF

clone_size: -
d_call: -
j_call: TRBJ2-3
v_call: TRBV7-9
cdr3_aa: CASSPLAWGTDTQYF

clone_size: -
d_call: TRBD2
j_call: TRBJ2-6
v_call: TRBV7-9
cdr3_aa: CASSPRGGSSSGANVLTF

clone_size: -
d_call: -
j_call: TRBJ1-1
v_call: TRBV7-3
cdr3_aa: CASSLTSATGMNTEAFF